This T cell receptor (beta chain) was sequenced during a study of CD8 T cells in ankylosing spondylitis. Libraries of TCR beta came from quantitative 5'-RACE with molecular barcodes. One entry per CDR3 protein results from TCRdb running MiXCR on the 5' RACE reads. The sample records approximately 140,000 distinct CDR3 sequences, approximately 44% being singletons. General study findings and limits: Disease-associated clonotypes exhibited CD8+ identity and were relatively infrequent in peripheral blood. Ankylosing spondylitis blood appeared to carry a characteristic TCR beta motif of several highly homologous variants. The clones that were linked to disease were reported to be significantly enriched in matched synovial fluid samples from ankylosing spondylitis patients.

This CDR3 has 15 amino acids. Germline V gene lookup returns CDR1 MNHEY and CDR2 SMNVEV (reference sequence). Trimming removed 6 bases at V and 9 bases at J, with 21 bases between. Regarding this clonotype: Its antigen is still unknown.

The chain is built from TRBV27 and TRBJ2-1; tentative D call: TRBD2 (5 bases). This sequence was found in a male donor with ankylosing spondylitis. Material for sequencing was synovial fluid, either unsorted or a sorted T cell fraction (not recorded which). DNA for the CDR3: TGTGCCAGCAGGGCGCTCACCGGACTGAGCTTTGAGCAGTTCTTC. Translation: CASRALTGLSFEQFF.